This T cell receptor beta chain was recovered during a study of T cell clonotyping in hematopoietic cell transplantation (dated by TCRdb to the early 2020s). Background on the whole study: Recipient samples taken before transplant were collected after cytoreduction. The study collected 130 to 150 blood samples from 35 consecutive transplant recipients and their related donors. Recruitment of patients ran from September 2015 to January 2017, and follow-up continued until late 2020 or until death. Beyond this particular receptor, the publication reports: After transplant, TCR diversity in recipients dropped, and pathologically expanded clonotypes climbed progressively between day 30 and day 180. Broader TCR repertoire diversity after transplant was predicted by Inverse Simpson Index values from donors and from recipients before transplant. Only a small fraction of recipient repertoires overlapped donor repertoires, with over 95% appearing de novo at the given depth. The sample size was limited and the cells went unsorted, which meant the CD4 and CD8 repertoire contributions could not be told apart.

With regard to this clone: Its cognate antigen has yet to be identified. No base qualities exist here, and no much larger clone lies one base off it.

Counted from cysteine to phenylalanine, this CDR3 has 15 amino acids. Only the CDR3 part of the read is kept: 45 bases, read in frame from the first base. Trimming removed 4 bases from V and 0 bases from J; the gene matches leave 6 bases unexplained. Looking up the germline V gene yields CDR1 SGHRS and CDR2 YFSETQ. With the immunoSEQ assay, which is a bias-controlled multiplex PCR relying on V- and J-specific primers, TCR beta CDR3 regions were amplified from genomic DNA. In a second PCR step, a proprietary barcode and Illumina adapter sequences were attached to the CDR3 amplicons. An Illumina MiSeq instrument was used for sequencing of the CDR3 libraries. Per the authors' processing: immunoSEQ Analyzer 3.0 was used for export and quality control, with R Bioconductor and Immunarch used for downstream analyses. Repertoire metrics were calculated using only productive rearrangements within the normalized downsampled data set. Clonotypes larger than 5 templates in the normalized cohort were defined as pathologically expanded. Repertoire diversity was measured with the Inverse Simpson Index. The non-normalized data set was used for CMV-specificity analyses so that all clonotypes could be captured. TCRdb obtained this table from immuneACCESS and retained in-frame rearrangements with V and J assigned. These tables miss some clones; where compared with another copy, unresolved V genes account for less than half of the shortfall, and the remainder is unexplained. V and J calls plus clone size are reproduced from that table; the DNA served to infer D and trimming. This sample comprises tens of thousands of clones, about 96% of them detected only once. The ten largest make up 1.5% to 2% of the sample.

This specimen's time point label, per the study, means: recipient sample about 28 days before transplant, after cytoreduction. Blood from recipients was drawn roughly 28 days before transplant, then again at days 30, 100 and 180 after transplant. Using Nuclei Lysis Solution, genomic DNA was extracted from unfractionated peripheral blood mononuclear cells that were either fresh or cryopreserved. Recombination connected TRBV5-1 to TRBJ1-2; the central 7 bases match TRBD1. The sequenced sample was peripheral blood mononuclear cells, obtained before stem cell transplant. The receptor was isolated from a woman in her fifties or sixties with acute myeloid leukemia. Some clones in this sample may be carry-over from other donors' samples. CDR3 region: CASSLGTATNYGYTF. The sequenced DNA: TGCGCCAGCAGCCTCGGGACAGCGACTAACTATGGCTACACCTTC.